What follows describes a single T cell receptor beta chain. There is no known antigen for this receptor. No quality values exist for individual bases; no much larger clone is one base distant. This entry comes from a study of CD4+ T cells in melanoma (dated by TCRdb to between 2021 and 2022). About the investigation overall: The study investigated neoantigen-specific CD4+ T cells in human melanoma. The research as a whole found: The report described a correlation between neoantigen-specific CD4+ T cells and the function of CD8+ T cells, macrophages and B cells. Diverse differentiation states were reported to be shown by neoantigen-specific CD4+ T cells in melanoma.

From the germline V gene, CDR1 is SGHRS and CDR2 is YFSETQ. Here V drops 4 bases and J drops 5 bases, and the junction holds 1 base not matched to any gene. There are 13 amino acids in the CDR3, from cysteine to phenylalanine inclusive. CDR3 DNA is the only sequence kept; it has 39 bases, read in frame from the first base. Donors were patients with melanoma. The protocol used for the library was the immunoSEQ multiplex PCR assay. TCRdb's version of the immuneACCESS table is confined to in-frame rearrangements and falls short of the full clone set. An unresolved V gene accounts for under half of the shortfall where checked; the remainder is of unknown origin. The sample table contains approximately 10,000 clones; only one count was recorded for approximately 68% of them. Clones ranked in the top ten supply roughly 16% of the sample.

Recombination joined TRBV5-1 with TRBJ1-5; the junction holds 9 bases that match TRBD1. This clonotype was sampled from a human donor with melanoma. Source material: cells from a culture (not recorded whether cultured in vitro). CDR3 region: CASSRTGDQPQHF. The nucleotide sequence is given as TGCGCCAGCAGCAGGACAGGGGATCAGCCCCAGCATTTT.